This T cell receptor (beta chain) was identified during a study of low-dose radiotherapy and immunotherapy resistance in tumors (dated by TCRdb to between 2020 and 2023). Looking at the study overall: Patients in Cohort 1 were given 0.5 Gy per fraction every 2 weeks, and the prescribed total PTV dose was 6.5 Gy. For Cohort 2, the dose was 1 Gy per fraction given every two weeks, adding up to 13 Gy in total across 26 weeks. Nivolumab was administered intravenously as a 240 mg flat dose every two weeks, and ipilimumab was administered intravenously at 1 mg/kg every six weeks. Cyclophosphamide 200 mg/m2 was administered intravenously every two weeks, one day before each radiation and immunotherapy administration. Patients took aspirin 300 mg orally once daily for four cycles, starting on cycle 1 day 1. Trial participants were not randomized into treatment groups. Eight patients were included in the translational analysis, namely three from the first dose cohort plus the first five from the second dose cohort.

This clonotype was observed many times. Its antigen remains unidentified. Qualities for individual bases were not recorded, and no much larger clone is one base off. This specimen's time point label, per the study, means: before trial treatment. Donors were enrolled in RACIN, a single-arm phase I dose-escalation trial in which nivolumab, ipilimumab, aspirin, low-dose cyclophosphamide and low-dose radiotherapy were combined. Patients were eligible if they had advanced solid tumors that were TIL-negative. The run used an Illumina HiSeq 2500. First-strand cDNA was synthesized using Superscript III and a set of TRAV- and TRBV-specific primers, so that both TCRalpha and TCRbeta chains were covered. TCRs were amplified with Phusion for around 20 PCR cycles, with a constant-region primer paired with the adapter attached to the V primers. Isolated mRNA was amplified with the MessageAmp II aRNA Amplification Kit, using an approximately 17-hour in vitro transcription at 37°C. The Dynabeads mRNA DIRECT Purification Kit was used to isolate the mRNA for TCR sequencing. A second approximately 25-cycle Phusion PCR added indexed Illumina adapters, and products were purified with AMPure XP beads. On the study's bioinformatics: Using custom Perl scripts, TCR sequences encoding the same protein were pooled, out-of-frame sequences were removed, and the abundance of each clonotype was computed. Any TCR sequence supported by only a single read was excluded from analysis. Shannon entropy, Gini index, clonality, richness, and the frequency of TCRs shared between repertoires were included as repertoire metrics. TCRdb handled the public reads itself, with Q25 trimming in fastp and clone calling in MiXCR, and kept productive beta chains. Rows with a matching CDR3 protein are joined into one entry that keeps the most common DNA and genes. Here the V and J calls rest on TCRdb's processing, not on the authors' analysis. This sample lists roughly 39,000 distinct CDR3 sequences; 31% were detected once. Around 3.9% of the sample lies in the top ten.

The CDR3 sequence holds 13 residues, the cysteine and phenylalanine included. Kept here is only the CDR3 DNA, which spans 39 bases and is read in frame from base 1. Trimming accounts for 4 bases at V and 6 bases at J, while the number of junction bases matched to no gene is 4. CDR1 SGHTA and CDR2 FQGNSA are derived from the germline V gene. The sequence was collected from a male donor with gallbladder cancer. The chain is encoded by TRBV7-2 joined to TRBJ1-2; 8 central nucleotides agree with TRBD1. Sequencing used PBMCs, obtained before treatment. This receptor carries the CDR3 CASSSGQGNGYTF. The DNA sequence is TGTGCCAGCAGCTCAGGACAGGGAAATGGCTACACCTTC.